These 14 T cell receptor beta chains were all obtained from the same sample, sequenced in a study of STAT5B mutations in CD4+ large granular lymphocyte leukemia. The method was immunoSEQ multiplex PCR; TCRdb's version includes in-frame clones alone and lacks a portion of them. The sample has about 38,000 clones, around 80% seen once; the top ten hold approximately 0.6%. The sequencing input was CD4+ T cells from blood buffy coats. These TCRs come from a human donor in good health.

The chain links TRBV18 to TRBJ2-7; 10 bases agree with TRBD1. J gave up 2 bases and V 3 bases, and 4 bases lay outside the gene matches. This CDR3 comprises 15 residues. CDR1 is KGHSH and CDR2 is LQKENI in the germline V gene. The CDR3 DNA is TGTGCCAGCTCACCCCCGGGACAGGGGACCTACGAGCAGTACTTC. The encoded protein is CASSPPGQGTYEQYF. The full variable domain, in which reference TRBV18 and TRBJ2-7 provide the parts outside the CDR3, is NAGVMQNPRHLVRRRGQEARLRCSPMKGHSHVYWYRQLPEEGLKFMVYLQKENIIDESGMPKERFSAEFPKEGPSILRIQQVVRGDSAAYFCASSPPGQGTYEQYFGPGTRLTVT.

The V and J genes are TRBV6-5 and TRBJ2-5; 13 bases fit TRBD2. The CDR3 is 14 amino acids. Germline loops: CDR1 MNHEY, CDR2 SVGAGI. Losses at the gene ends were 6 bases for V and 4 bases for J; bases not matched to a gene: 2. CDR3 DNA: TGTGCCAGCAGGCGACTAGCGGGGGGAGAGACCCAGTACTTC. This translates into CASRRLAGGETQYF.

J is TRBJ2-5 and V is TRBV7-9, with 7 bases identical to TRBD1. The J call may be incorrect, as the DNA end agrees better with TRBJ2-7. CDR3 length: 14 amino acids. The V gene's germline CDR1 is SEHNR and CDR2 FQNEAQ (reference sequence). CDR3 sequence: CASSSRDRSYEQYF. CDR3 bases: TGTGCCAGCAGCTCCCGGGACAGATCCTACGAGCAGTACTTC.

In its sample, this clone was seen once. The genes are TRBV7-7 and TRBJ2-5, with D possibly matching TRBD2 (6 bases). The CDR3 spans 13 residues. The germline V and J ends were trimmed by 4 bases and 5 bases, with 11 bases remaining between them. The germline V gene encodes CDR1 SSHAT and CDR2 FNYEAQ (reference sequence). The CDR3 DNA is TGTGCCAGCAGCTCGGGACTCGGGGAGACCCAGTACTTC. Translating it yields CASSSGLGETQYF.

The rearrangement uses TRBV9 and TRBJ2-2; maybe TRBD1 (5 bases). The V end lost 0 bases, the J end lost 6 bases, and 15 bases lay between the germline ends. This CDR3 contains 16 residues. Germline V gene sequence: CDR1 SGDLS, CDR2 YYNGEE. The CDR3 bases are TGTGCCAGCAGCGTAGTATCGGCCCCAGGGCCCGGGGAGCTGTTTTTT. It specifies CASSVVSAPGPGELFF.

V usage is TRBV7-9 and J usage is TRBJ2-3; 13 bases are a match to TRBD2. Germline CDR1 reads SEHNR; CDR2 reads FQNEAQ (reference sequence). The V and J ends lost 5 bases and 6 bases, in that order; junction bases with no gene match: 5. The CDR3 has 15 residues. CDR3 sequence reads: CASSPRTSGGDTQYF. As DNA, the CDR3 is TGTGCCAGCAGCCCAAGGACTAGCGGGGGTGATACGCAGTATTTT.

The chain uses TRBV19 and TRBJ2-4; D might be TRBD1 (5 bases). Trimming shortened V by 6 bases and J by 8 bases, and 14 bases separated the two germline ends. CDR1 and CDR2 (germline): LNHDA, SQIVND (reference sequence). The CDR3 contains 13 residues. The CDR3 protein is CASSRERGDIQYF. CDR3 bases: TGTGCCAGTAGCAGGGAACGCGGAGACATTCAGTACTTC. Filled out from reference TRBV19 and TRBJ2-4, the complete variable domain reads DGGITQSPKYLFRKEGQNVTLSCEQNLNHDAMYWYRQDPGQGLRLIYYSQIVNDFQKGDIAEGYSVSREKKESFPLTVTSAQKNPTAFYLCASSRERGDIQYFGAGTRLSVL.

V and J are TRBV7-2 and TRBJ2-7, with D maybe TRBD2 (6 bases). CDR1 and CDR2 from the germline V gene are SGHTA and FQGNSA. V shed 4 bases and J shed 7 bases, with 20 bases lying between them. CDR3 length: 15 residues. The CDR3 region has the DNA TGTGCCAGCAGCTCTACTACTAAACTAGCCCGGGAGCAGTACTTC. Translated, it gives CASSSTTKLAREQYF.

The chain has TRBV7-9 and TRBJ1-5, with a weak D call TRBD1 (5 bases). The CDR3 extends over 12 amino acids. Germline loops: CDR1 SEHNR, CDR2 FQNEAQ (reference sequence). V was trimmed by 5 bases and J by 6 bases, leaving 8 bases between them. Here the CDR3 reads CASSLGAQPQHF. The CDR3 bases are TGTGCCAGCAGCCTAGGGGCTCAGCCCCAGCATTTT.

The chain uses TRBV5-1 and TRBJ2-5; 8 bases are shared with TRBD2. The CDR3 consists of 15 residues. J was trimmed by 1 base and V by 4 bases; bases with no gene match: 6. CDR1 and CDR2 (germline): SGHRS, YFSETQ. In DNA form, the CDR3 reads TGCGCCAGCAGCCCTCTGACTAGCGTCCAAGAGACCCAGTACTTC. It translates to CASSPLTSVQETQYF.

This sequence joins TRBV18 and TRBJ2-5; D is possibly TRBD1 (5 bases). Trimming pared 6 bases from V and 9 bases from J, leaving 17 bases between. Per the germline V gene, CDR1 is KGHSH and CDR2 is LQKENI. The CDR3 runs to 13 residues. The CDR3 DNA is TGTGCCAGCTCCCCGGCCTCCGAAGGGGCCCAGTACTTC. It specifies CASSPASEGAQYF.

The rearrangement links TRBV14 to TRBJ2-7; 8 bases are a match to TRBD1. Germline CDR1 is SGHDN and CDR2 is FVKESK. CDR3 size: 15 residues. The junction had 8 bases not matched to a gene; V was cut back by 4 bases and J by 3 bases. CDR3 protein: CASSPFQGADYEQYF. In nucleotides, the CDR3 is TGTGCCAGCAGCCCTTTCCAGGGGGCCGACTACGAGCAGTACTTC.

The rearrangement links TRBV7-2 to TRBJ1-1; D may be TRBD1 (5 bases). With 3 bases removed from V and 0 bases from J, the gap between germline ends came to 8 bases. CDR1 SGHTA and CDR2 FQGNSA come from the germline V gene. CDR3 length equals 14 residues. CDR3 protein: CASSFTGMNTEAFF. The CDR3 DNA reads TGTGCCAGCAGCTTTACAGGAATGAACACTGAAGCTTTCTTT.

This chain links TRBV29-1 with TRBJ2-1, with 7 positions matching TRBD2. This CDR3 comprises 13 residues. CDR1 and CDR2 (germline): SQVTM, ANQGSEA. V lost 4 bases to trimming and J lost 7 bases; unmatched junction nucleotides: 7. CDR3 sequence reads: CSVGRGEKNEQFF. The CDR3 bases are TGCAGCGTTGGACGGGGGGAGAAGAATGAGCAGTTCTTC.